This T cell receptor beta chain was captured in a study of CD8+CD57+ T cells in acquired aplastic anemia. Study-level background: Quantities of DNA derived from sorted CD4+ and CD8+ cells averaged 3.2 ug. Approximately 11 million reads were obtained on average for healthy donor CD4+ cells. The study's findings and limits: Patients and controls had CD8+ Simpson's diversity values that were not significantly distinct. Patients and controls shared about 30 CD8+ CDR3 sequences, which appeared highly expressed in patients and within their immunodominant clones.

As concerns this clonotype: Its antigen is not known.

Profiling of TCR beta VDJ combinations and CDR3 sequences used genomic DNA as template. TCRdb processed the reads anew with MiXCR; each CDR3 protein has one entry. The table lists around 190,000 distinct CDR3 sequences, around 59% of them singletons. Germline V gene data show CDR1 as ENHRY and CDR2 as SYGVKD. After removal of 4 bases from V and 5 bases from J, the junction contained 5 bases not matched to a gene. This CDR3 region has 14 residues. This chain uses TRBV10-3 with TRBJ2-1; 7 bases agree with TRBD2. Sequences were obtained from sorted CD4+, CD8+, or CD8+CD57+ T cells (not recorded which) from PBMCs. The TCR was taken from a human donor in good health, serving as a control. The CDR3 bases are TGTGCCATCAGTGCGGGAGGACTGGACAATGAGCAGTTCTTC. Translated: CAISAGGLDNEQFF.